The 14 T cell receptor beta chains presented below share a single source sample, sequenced in a study of cytomegalovirus exposure and HLA in healthy donors. The PCR contained 60 Vbeta and 13 Jbeta primers. Data came from immunoSEQ multiplex PCR; TCRdb stores just in-frame clones and leaves some out. This table has about 190,000 clones, 81% appearing once. What was sequenced was PBMCs. Receptors were obtained from a woman aged 18-35 years in good health and CMV-seropositive.

The count of this clone is one. The genes are TRBV14 and TRBJ1-1; no firm D call. With 4 bases removed from V and 0 bases from J, the gap between germline ends came to 6 bases. The germline V gene has CDR1 SGHDN and CDR2 FVKESK. This CDR3 contains 13 residues. CDR3 amino acids: CASSLYLNTEAFF. In DNA form, the CDR3 reads TGTGCCAGCAGCCTTTATCTGAACACTGAAGCTTTCTTT.

The chain joins TRBV15 to TRBJ1-1, with D tentatively TRBD1 (6 bases). CDR1 LNHNV and CDR2 YYDKDF come from the germline V gene (reference sequence). The CDR3 runs to 17 residues. V was cut by 1 base and J by 0 bases, with 15 bases left in between. CDR3 nucleotide sequence: TGTGCCACCAGCAGAGGAACAGGGCCTGGCTTGAACACTGAAGCTTTCTTT. As protein: CATSRGTGPGLNTEAFF.

This chain joins TRBV28 and TRBJ2-5; TRBD2 is a possible D gene (6 bases). Germline CDR1 and CDR2: MDHEN and SYDVKM. Trimming cost V 7 bases and J 5 bases, with 14 bases left between them. This CDR3 region has 13 residues. The CDR3 loop is CASIEGGEETQYF. The CDR3 nucleotides read TGTGCCAGCATCGAGGGCGGGGAGGAGACCCAGTACTTC. Drawing the rest from reference TRBV28 and TRBJ2-5, the complete variable domain is DVKVTQSSRYLVKRTGEKVFLECVQDMDHENMFWYRQDPGLGLRLIYFSYDVKMKEKGDIPEGYSVSREKKERFSLILESASTNQTSMYLCASIEGGEETQYFGPGTRLLVL.

The rearrangement uses TRBV6-5 and TRBJ2-1, with 12 bases that match TRBD1. Losses at the gene ends were 6 bases for V and 9 bases for J; bases not matched to a gene: 6. Germline CDR1 and CDR2: MNHEY and SVGAGI. CDR3 length equals 14 residues. CDR3 sequence: CASSSGQGAREQFF. DNA of the CDR3: TGTGCCAGCAGCTCGGGACAGGGGGCCCGTGAGCAGTTCTTC.

This chain links TRBV6-1 with TRBJ2-7, with D possibly TRBD1 on 5 matching bases. Germline lookup yields CDR1 MNHNS and CDR2 SASEGT. The CDR3 runs to 14 residues. V lost 7 bases and J 1 base, leaving 14 bases between the germline ends. The CDR3 DNA reads as TGTGCCAGCACCACAGACAGTGGGTCCTACGAGCAGTACTTC. Translating it yields CASTTDSGSYEQYF.

The chain has TRBV25-1 and TRBJ2-2; TRBD1 matches 7 bases. J lost 6 bases, V lost 2 bases, and 6 bases had no gene match. This CDR3 contains 15 residues. CDR1 is MGHDK, CDR2 SYGVNS, per germline. CDR3 bases: TGTGCCAGCAGTGAACTCGACAGGGTGGCCGGGGAGCTGTTTTTT. Protein product: CASSELDRVAGELFF.

The rearrangement joins TRBV5-1 to TRBJ2-3; 9 bases align to TRBD1. Looked up from germline, CDR1 is SGHRS and CDR2 is YFSETQ. The CDR3 runs 14 residues. V lost 9 bases and J lost 4; bases outside the gene matches: 9. CDR3 nucleotides: TGCGCCAACGAAATGGACAGGGGAGCAGATACGCAGTATTTT. Translation gives CANEMDRGADTQYF.

Comment on this clone: Sequence at one end of the junction differs from germline and may be a read error. The J gene is TRBJ1-5, the V gene TRBV7-9; 9 bases match TRBD1. This CDR3 contains 16 residues. In germline, CDR1 is SEHNR, CDR2 FQNEAQ (reference sequence). The CDR3 here is CSSSLTSDRGDQPQHF. The CDR3 nucleotides read TGTTCCAGCAGCTTAACTTCCGACAGGGGGGATCAGCCCCAGCATTTT.

The chain employs TRBV5-1 and TRBJ1-1, with 7 bases aligning to TRBD1. V was clipped by 6 bases and J by 0 bases; unmatched bases: 8. The CDR3 sequence is 15 residues long. Germline values: CDR1 SGHRS, CDR2 YFSETQ. The CDR3 DNA follows: TGCGCCAGCAAGGCGCCAGGGGGTATGAACACTGAAGCTTTCTTT. Translated, it gives CASKAPGGMNTEAFF.

CDR3 DNA sequence: TGTGCCAGCAGCTTAACGGTGTACAGGGGTTCTACCGGGGAGCTGTTTTTT. Its translation is CASSLTVYRGSTGELFF. This rearrangement joins TRBV7-2 to TRBJ2-2; TRBD1 matches at 7 bases. Trimming cost V 2 bases and J 5 bases; bases outside gene matches: 11. CDR3 length equals 17 residues. Germline loops: CDR1 SGHTA, CDR2 FQGNSA.

The rearrangement uses TRBV19 and TRBJ2-7, with D perhaps TRBD2 (7 bases). Germline values: CDR1 LNHDA, CDR2 SQIVND (reference sequence). The CDR3 consists of 16 residues. The V gene lost 1 base and the J gene lost 6 bases, with 19 bases spanning the gap. CDR3 loop: CASSIAPGGPRGEQYF. The CDR3 nucleotides read TGTGCCAGTAGTATAGCGCCCGGGGGGCCAAGGGGCGAGCAGTACTTC.

V and J are TRBV19 and TRBJ1-4, with D unclear. The germline V gene has CDR1 LNHDA and CDR2 SQIVND (reference sequence). The CDR3 runs to 14 residues. V lost 5 bases and J 5 bases, leaving 12 bases between the germline ends. The CDR3 loop is CASSPSVSNEKLFF. In DNA, the CDR3 is TGTGCCAGTAGTCCTTCAGTATCAAATGAAAAACTGTTTTTT.

The chain carries TRBV5-6 and TRBJ1-2; 7 bases fit TRBD1. This CDR3 spans 14 amino acids. Germline loops: CDR1 SGHDT, CDR2 YYEEEE. The trim removed 4 bases at V and 5 bases at J, leaving 8 bases unmatched. The DNA of the CDR3 is TGTGCCAGCAGCCCGCAAGGACAGGTTTATGGCTACACCTTC. Amino acid sequence: CASSPQGQVYGYTF.

The gene calls are TRBV28 and TRBJ2-2; 7 bases map to TRBD2. Germline V gives CDR1 MDHEN, CDR2 SYDVKM. There are 15 residues in the CDR3. After removal of 7 bases from V and 2 bases from J, the junction contained 7 bases not matched to a gene. Here the CDR3 DNA reads TGTGCCAGCATCACTGGCGGGGGAAACACCGGGGAGCTGTTTTTT. Translating gives CASITGGGNTGELFF.